Sequencing of this T cell receptor (beta chain) was carried out in a study of blood T cell repertoires in COVID-19. The overall study: PBMCs, B-cell-depleted T cells, or T cells were the source of the cDNA or gDNA that made up the material.

Assay used: immunoSEQ multiplex PCR; TCRdb lists only in-frame clones, some missing. The table shows 190,000 or so clones, with about 80% occurring only once. Everyone who took part was roughly 18 to 89 years old, and they came from about two dozen US areas. Trimming removed 6 bases from V and 0 bases from J, with 17 bases in between. Germline CDR1 and CDR2: SGHVS and FQNEAQ. The CDR3 is 16 amino acids. This chain connects TRBV7-8 to TRBJ1-1; tentatively, D is TRBD1 (5 bases). Material for sequencing was PBMCs or T cells enriched from blood (not recorded which). The TCR originated in a man between 40 and 49 years old who had recovered from COVID-19. The CDR3 here is CASSFQGYSVNTEAFF. CDR3 nucleotides: TGTGCCAGCAGTTTTCAGGGCTACTCCGTGAACACTGAAGCTTTCTTT.